This T cell receptor (beta chain) came from a study of blood T cell repertoires in COVID-19 (dated by TCRdb to about 2020). About the full investigation: The collaborator samples originated in the United States, Italy and Spain and spanned the acute and convalescent phases of COVID-19. Where available, HLA class I and class II types were obtained from metadata supplied by the sample provider rather than from assay-based typing. The prospective study material was composed of cDNA or gDNA derived from T cells, B-cell-depleted T cells, or PBMCs. The repertoires were released in a freely available public database intended as a resource for research on the immune response to SARS-CoV-2. The sample metadata nearly always contained a de-identified subject ID, COVID-19 status, age in years and sex. Samples came from the ongoing ImmuneRACE study (first 160 participants) plus 1,254 subjects from 6 global collaborators. Deeply sampled blood TCRbeta repertoires from subjects exposed to, actively infected with, or recovered from COVID-19 were included in the dataset.

General findings and caveats noted by the study authors: How much clinical and demographic metadata was included differed by source and by participant, and the metadata was provided uncurated.

This clone is a singleton in its sample. Its antigen is currently not known. Base qualities are not provided; no much larger clone lies one nucleotide away. At one collaborating source in Seattle, patients were enrolled during active infection and were followed longitudinally through the course of disease. The collaborating institutions used their own protocols to collect whole blood in K2EDTA tubes. For TCRbeta analysis, collaborators shipped samples as frozen whole blood, isolated PBMCs, or DNA extracted from either of those sample types. TCRbeta CDR3 regions were amplified from genomic DNA by means of the immunoSEQ Assay, a bias-controlled multiplex PCR. Concerning the study's data processing: The number of nucleated cells in each sample was estimated by amplification of reference gene primers within the assay. Sequence reads were collapsed and filtered to measure the absolute abundance of every unique TCRbeta CDR3 rearrangement. For each sample, productive Simpson clonality was calculated as the square root of Simpson's diversity index across productive rearrangements. Drawn from immuneACCESS, this table holds only the in-frame rearrangements with V and J called that TCRdb kept. Clones are partly lost; checked studies trace under half to an unresolved V gene and leave the rest unexplained. That table furnishes V, J and clone size, whereas the DNA furnished D and trimming. The sample table shows roughly 200,000 clones, and 82% are seen once. Together, the top ten hold around 8% of the sample.

Sequenced sample: peripheral blood. The source is a woman of 80 years or more with COVID-19, enrolled during active disease.

The CDR3 is CATSRTDRGSSGELFF. The bases read TGTGCCACCAGCAGAACAGACAGGGGAAGCTCCGGGGAGCTGTTTTTT. The rearranged chain carries TRBV15 and TRBJ2-2, and 8 bases in between align with TRBD1. The CDR3 contains 16 residues, cysteine and phenylalanine counted. The read is trimmed to its CDR3 DNA, 48 bases read in frame from base 1. Germline trimming: 2 bases from V, 6 bases from J; junction bases outside gene matches: 8. Via the germline V gene (reference sequence), CDR1 is LNHNV and CDR2 YYDKDF. With the portions outside the CDR3 filled from the reference TRBV15 and TRBJ2-2 genes, the complete variable region becomes DAMVIQNPRYQVTQFGKPVTLSCSQTLNHNVMYWYQQKSSQAPKLLFHYYDKDFNNEADTPDNFQSRRPNTSFCFLDIRSPGLGDTAMYLCATSRTDRGSSGELFFGEGSRLTVL.